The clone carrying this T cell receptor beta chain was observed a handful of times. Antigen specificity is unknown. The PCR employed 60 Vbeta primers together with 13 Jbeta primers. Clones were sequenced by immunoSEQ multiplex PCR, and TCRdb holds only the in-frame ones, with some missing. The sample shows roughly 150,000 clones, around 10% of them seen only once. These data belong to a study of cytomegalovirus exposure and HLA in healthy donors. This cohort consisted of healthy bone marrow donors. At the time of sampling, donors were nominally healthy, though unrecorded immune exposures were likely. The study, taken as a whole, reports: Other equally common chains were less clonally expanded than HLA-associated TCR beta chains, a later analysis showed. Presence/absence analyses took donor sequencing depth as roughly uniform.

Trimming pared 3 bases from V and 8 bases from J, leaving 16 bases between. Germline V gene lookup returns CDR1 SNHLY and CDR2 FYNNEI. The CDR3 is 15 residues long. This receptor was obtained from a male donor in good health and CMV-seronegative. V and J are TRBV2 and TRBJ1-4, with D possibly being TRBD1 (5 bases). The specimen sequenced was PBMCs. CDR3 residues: CASSDLSREGEKLFF. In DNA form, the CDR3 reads TGTGCCAGCAGTGATTTATCCAGGGAGGGAGAAAAACTGTTTTTT.